This entry lists 5 T cell receptor beta chains sequenced from one sample in a study of T cells after yellow fever vaccination. TCRdb re-derived calls from the 5' RACE reads in MiXCR, one entry per CDR3 protein. Among 350,000 or so distinct CDR3 sequences listed, 8.1% were seen once. Sequencing was performed on PBMCs, taken more than 35 days after the first yellow fever vaccination. The receptors were gathered from a man aged 18 to 30 who received the YFV17D yellow fever vaccine.

The rearrangement uses TRBV5-4 and TRBJ2-2; tentatively, D is TRBD2 (7 bases). Looked up from germline, CDR1 is SGHNT and CDR2 is YYREEE (reference sequence). CDR3 size: 16 residues. The V gene lost 0 bases and the J gene lost 4 bases, with 13 bases spanning the gap. The CDR3 coding sequence is TGTGCCAGCAGCTTGGTGGCGGGGGCCTTCACCGGGGAGCTGTTTTTT. Its translation: CASSLVAGAFTGELFF.

This clonotype has a handful of counts. The chain is built from TRBV5-1 and TRBJ2-7; 7 nucleotides agree with TRBD2. Germline CDR1 and CDR2: SGHRS and YFSETQ. This CDR3 comprises 14 residues. V lost 0 bases, J lost 3 bases, and 3 bases stayed unmatched. Written as DNA, the CDR3 is TGCGCCAGCAGCTTGGGCGGGGGAGGCTACGAGCAGTACTTC. Translated: CASSLGGGGYEQYF.

This clonotype was detected ten times or more. The genes are TRBV10-3 and TRBJ2-7; either TRBD1 or TRBD2 may fit D (5 bases each). V lost 11 bases and J 5 bases, leaving 16 bases between the germline ends. From germline, CDR1 is ENHRY and CDR2 SYGVKD. The CDR3 length is 12 residues. CDR3 sequence: CACRDQGHEQYF. The CDR3 region has the DNA TGTGCCTGCCGGGACCAGGGCCACGAGCAGTACTTC.

In its sample, this clonotype was seen a few times. The chain couples TRBV5-1 to TRBJ1-6; TRBD1 is a possible D gene (6 bases). V was trimmed by 6 bases and J by 0 bases, leaving 13 bases between them. Germline CDR1 reads SGHRS; CDR2 reads YFSETQ. This CDR3 contains 16 residues. The CDR3 nucleotides are TGCGCCAGCACCCCGGGGGGCAGCTCCTATAATTCACCCCTCCACTTT. As protein: CASTPGGSSYNSPLHF.

The V and J genes are TRBV20-1 and TRBJ1-4; D is possibly TRBD1 (6 bases). The CDR3 extends over 12 amino acids. Germline V lookup: CDR1 DFQATT, CDR2 SNEGSKA (reference sequence). V was clipped by 6 bases and J by 11 bases, with 16 bases between them. CDR3 nucleotide sequence: TGCAGTGCAAACAGGGACGGTGGGAAACTGTTTTTT. As protein: CSANRDGGKLFF.